Following are 14 T cell receptor beta chains from one sample sequenced in a study of tumor and adjacent non-tumor tissue in lung cancer. RNA was extracted from bulk tissue without any cell sorting. More than 3 cm separated this lung sample from the edge of the tumor. A modified ARM-PCR protocol with three rounds of nested PCR amplified TCRbeta. TCRdb reanalysed the multiplex PCR reads using MiXCR and keeps one entry per CDR3 protein. This table holds almost 75,000 distinct CDR3 sequences, around 70% found once. Input material: distant non-tumor lung tissue. The receptors stem from a woman in her forties or fifties with non-small cell lung cancer.

Worth noting for this clonotype: With a much larger clone just one base away, this may be a read error. This chain links TRBV5-6 with TRBJ2-2, with TRBD1 as a possible D gene (6 bases). Looked up from germline, CDR1 is SGHDT and CDR2 is YYEEEE. The CDR3 is 16 residues long. The V end was cut by 4 bases, the J end by 6 bases, with 19 bases between. The DNA of the CDR3 is TGTGCCAGCAGCCTGCAGGGGCGGGTTTTCGCCGGGGAGCTGTTTTTT. Translated: CASSLQGRVFAGELFF. Full variable domain (missing parts from reference TRBV5-6 and TRBJ2-2): DAGVTQSPTHLIKTRGQQVTLRCSPKSGHDTVSWYQQALGQGPQFIFQYYEEEERQRGNFPDRFSGHQFPNYSSELNVNALLLGDSALYLCASSLQGRVFAGELFFGEGSRLTVL.

The chain employs TRBV20-1 and TRBJ2-7; D perhaps matches TRBD2 (5 bases). This CDR3 region has 13 residues. V was trimmed by 7 bases and J by 3 bases, leaving 16 bases between them. In germline, CDR1 is DFQATT, CDR2 SNEGSKA (reference sequence). CDR3 nucleotide sequence: TGCAGTGATAGGTCCCTGGACTGCTACGAGCAGTACTTC. Translation gives CSDRSLDCYEQYF.

The chain carries TRBV12-3 or TRBV12-4 and TRBJ1-1; D may be TRBD1 (6 bases). With 2 bases removed from V and 8 bases from J, the gap between germline ends came to 15 bases. This CDR3 contains 14 residues. CDR3 sequence (DNA): TGTGCCAGCAGTTTATCCGGGACAAGTTTCGAAGCTTTCTTT. Translated: CASSLSGTSFEAFF.

V gene TRBV19 combines with J gene TRBJ2-5; 8 bases are a match to TRBD2. The CDR3 contains 16 residues. Germline-derived CDR1 and CDR2 are LNHDA and SQIVND (reference sequence). Unmatched junction bases numbered 12, after V lost 4 bases and J lost 5 bases. The CDR3 nucleotides are TGTGCCAGTAGTAAATCCGGGACGAGCGGGAGTGAGACCCAGTACTTC. Amino acids: CASSKSGTSGSETQYF.

Notes on this clonotype: Since a much larger clone is just one base distant, this may be a read error. The chain combines TRBV20-1 with TRBJ2-1; unclear D gene. CDR1 is DFQATT and CDR2 is SNEGSKA in the germline V gene (reference sequence). CDR3 length: 15 residues. V dropped 7 bases and J dropped 7 bases, with 23 bases sitting between them. The CDR3 is CSVAPYLDSRNEQFF. CDR3 bases: TGCAGTGTTGCTCCCTACTTAGACTCCAGGAATGAGCAGTTCTTC.

With regard to this clonotype: One end of the junction varies from germline; a read error may be responsible. The V call is TRBV11-2, the J call TRBJ2-1; the match to TRBD2 covers 7 bases. This CDR3 region has 14 residues. In germline, CDR1 is SGHAT, CDR2 FQNNGV. CDR3 protein: CASSLTLLAGEYSF. The CDR3 DNA sequence: TGTGCCAGCAGCTTAACACTCTTGGCGGGAGAGTACTCCTTC.

The chain combines TRBV6-5 with TRBJ2-1; 7 bases are a match to TRBD2. The CDR3 consists of 14 residues. J gave up 5 bases and V 11 bases, and 12 bases lay outside the gene matches. CDR1 and CDR2 (germline): MNHEY, SVGAGI. CDR3 sequence: CACNSSGCHNEQFF. CDR3 sequence (DNA): TGTGCCTGCAATTCTAGCGGATGCCACAATGAGCAGTTCTTC.

The count of this clonotype is one. The chain is built from TRBV12-3 or TRBV12-4 and TRBJ2-1; TRBD2 is a possible D gene (5 bases). CDR3 length equals 20 residues. Trimming took 8 bases from V and 1 from J, leaving 30 bases between them. This CDR3 reads CASLRGVGFSARSSYNEQFF. CDR3 in DNA: TGTGCCAGCCTCCGGGGAGTCGGTTTCTCGGCTAGAAGTTCCTACAATGAGCAGTTCTTC.

A note on this clonotype: The junction shows a germline mismatch at one end, possibly a read error. The V and J genes are TRBV6-5 and TRBJ2-6, with D maybe TRBD2 (5 bases). The CDR3 totals 15 residues. Per germline, CDR1 MNHEY and CDR2 SVGAGI. In nucleotides, the CDR3 is TGTGCCAGCAGTAACGCGGGCTCTTGGGCCAACGTCCTGACTTTC. Amino acids: CASSNAGSWANVLTF.

Turning to this clonotype: One base away lies a much larger clone, so this may be a sequencing read error. The chain links TRBV12-3 or TRBV12-4 to TRBJ2-7; weak D call: TRBD2 (6 bases). The CDR3 runs to 13 residues. V lost 3 bases and J lost 9, with 15 bases in between. The CDR3 DNA is TGTGCCAGCAGTTTTGGGACCGACGGGGGGCAGTACTTC. Translation gives CASSFGTDGGQYF.

In regard to this clonotype: A read error is possible here, since a much larger clone lies one base away. The chain recombines TRBV28 with TRBJ2-5, with no clear D. The length of the CDR3 is 14 residues. Germline-derived CDR1 and CDR2 are MDHEN and SYDVKM. V lost 6 bases, J lost 0 bases, and 11 bases lay in between. Written as DNA, the CDR3 is TGTGCCAGCAGCTGCAGTATGAACCAAGAGACCCAGTACTTC. This translates into CASSCSMNQETQYF.

With regard to this clonotype: This may arise from a read error, as a much more abundant clone is one base away. This rearrangement joins TRBV6-2 or TRBV6-3 to TRBJ2-3; D may be TRBD2 (5 bases). Between the trimmed V and J ends, which lost 2 bases and 6 bases, there was a span of 9 bases. CDR3 length equals 13 residues. CDR1 and CDR2 from the germline V gene are MNHEY and SVGEGT. Written as DNA, the CDR3 is TGTGCCAGCAGTTACAGGAGGTCGGATACGCAGTATTTT. Translation gives CASSYRRSDTQYF.

On this clonotype itself: One end of the junction varies from germline; a read error may be responsible. The rearrangement joins TRBV19 to TRBJ2-6, with D perhaps given as TRBD1 or TRBD2 (6 bases each). This CDR3 has 17 amino acids. Germline CDR1 reads LNHDA; CDR2 reads SQIVND (reference sequence). The CDR3 spells CASSLQADLRGANVQTF. As DNA, the CDR3 is TGTGCCAGTAGTCTCCAGGCCGACCTGAGGGGGGCCAACGTCCAGACTTTC.

Details on this clonotype: An end of the junction differs from the germline gene, which may be a read error. This chain links TRBV28 with TRBJ2-6, with D perhaps matching TRBD1 (5 bases). CDR3 length: 13 residues. Germline V CDR1 and CDR2: MDHEN, SYDVKM. CDR3 in DNA: TGTGCCAGCAGGGTTGCTGGGGCCAACATCCTGACTTTC. Residues: CASRVAGANILTF. The full variable domain, its missing parts supplied by reference TRBV28 and TRBJ2-6, is DVKVTQSSRYLVKRTGEKVFLECVQDMDHENMFWYRQDPGLGLRLIYFSYDVKMKEKGDIPEGYSVSREKKERFSLILESASTNQTSMYLCASRVAGANILTFGAGSRLTVL.